The TCR beta chain under discussion was sequenced for a study of T cell responses to AZD1222 COVID-19 vaccine. Overall study results and limits: Nearly half of spike-specific TCRs reportedly go after variant regions that carry no mutations. Donors, mostly white British, included more females; clonal diversity was possibly underestimated.

The assay was immunoSEQ multiplex PCR, and TCRdb's table has in-frame clones only and misses some. This sample has fewer than 200,000 clones, with approximately 90% found just once. A note on this clone: Its antigen is unknown.

The sequencing used peripheral blood, collected on day 0 of AZD1222 vaccination. The TCR sequence derives from an adult in good health.

CDR3 loop: CASSSSGQGYQETQYF. The DNA for the CDR3 is TGTGCCAGCAGTTCCTCGGGACAGGGGTACCAAGAGACCCAGTACTTC. The chain combines TRBV28 with TRBJ2-5; 10 nucleotides align to TRBD1. The ends lost 4 bases at V and 0 bases at J; junction bases unmatched: 5. The CDR3 sequence is 16 residues long. Germline assignment: CDR1 MDHEN and CDR2 SYDVKM.